This TCR beta chain was observed in a study of shared clonotypes between healthy human individuals. CD45RA+ naive and CD45RA-negative memory subsets were separated from CD4+ cells. Study findings and constraints: Although depth was large, rarefaction showed that sequencing of the sorted subsets was incomplete. A handful of donors held 5% to 5.5% of naive CD4 clonotypes in common. Among the subsets, naive ones generally showed larger estimated richness than memory ones.

CDR1 is SGHRS and CDR2 is YFSETQ in the germline V gene. The junction had 8 bases not matched to a gene; V was cut back by 4 bases and J by 5 bases. The CDR3 has 17 amino acids. The table came from immunoSEQ multiplex PCR; TCRdb's copy has only in-frame clones and leaves some out. The table records around 2.3 million clones, around 95% of them present only once. For this clone: Antigen: not known.

The chain has TRBV5-1 and TRBJ2-2, with 13 bases aligning to TRBD2. This receptor was obtained from a man between 18 and 35 years old in good health. Sequencing input: naive CD4+ T cells sorted from blood. Subset here: CD45RA+ positively selected. The CDR3 reads CASSPGLAGTLTGELFF. CDR3 coding DNA: TGCGCCAGCAGCCCGGGACTAGCGGGAACGTTAACCGGGGAGCTGTTTTTT.